This T cell receptor beta chain was found in a study of identical twins. A word on this clonotype: Its antigen remains unidentified.

The study's findings and limits: Twin-shared out-of-frame alpha sequences showed excess low generation probability. With beta out-of-frame sequences, excess sharing by twins was weaker.

Each cDNA held unique molecular identifiers, and template switching gave it a universal primer site. TCRdb called the 5' RACE reads again in MiXCR, with one record for every CDR3 protein. The sample consists of approximately 470,000 distinct CDR3 sequences, around 14% of them appearing once. These same data were also listed under a study on yellow fever vaccine responses in identical twins.

The sequenced sample was CD4+ T cells sorted from blood. The receptor was isolated from a woman younger than 35 in good health.

This chain's CDR3 is CASSWDTLRGANVLTF. Here the CDR3 DNA reads TGTGCCAGCAGTTGGGACACCCTAAGGGGGGCCAACGTCCTGACTTTC. The chain carries TRBV6-5 and TRBJ2-6, with D possibly TRBD1 on 6 matching bases. In germline, CDR1 is MNHEY, CDR2 SVGAGI. The V gene lost 4 bases and the J gene lost 4 bases, with 14 bases spanning the gap. The CDR3 loop spans 16 amino acids.